Listed below are T cell receptor beta chains from one sample, sequenced in a study of T-cell memory formation after mild COVID-19. TCRdb re-derived calls from the 5' RACE reads in MiXCR, one entry per CDR3 protein. The sample shows under 600,000 distinct CDR3 sequences, less than 25% of them seen only once. The sequencing sample was made of PBMCs or a T cell subset sorted from them (not recorded which). All receptors derive from an adult woman who had mild COVID-19 (a few samples of this study predate the infection). Cell type and time point are not known. Each CDR3 is given with its conserved first and last residue. D genes are given only for firm matches. Clone size, where shown, is once, few, many, or a class for clones that have expanded.

d_call	v_call	clone_size	j_call	cdr3_nt	cdr3_aa
TRBD1	TRBV29-1	few	TRBJ1-2	TGCAGCGTTGATGGGGACAGGGGGCATGGTGGCTACACCTTC	CSVDGDRGHGGYTF
NA	TRBV10-3	few	TRBJ2-5	TGTGCCACGGGACCCCAAGAGACCCAGTACTTC	CATGPQETQYF
NA	TRBV12-3/TRBV12-4	few	TRBJ2-3	TGTGCCAGCAGGCGCACCACAGATACGCAGTATTTT	CASRRTTDTQYF
TRBD1	TRBV9	few	TRBJ2-7	TGTGCCAGCAGCGTAGAGGGACAGGGGAGCTACGAGCAGTACTTC	CASSVEGQGSYEQYF
NA	TRBV7-9	few	TRBJ2-2	TGTGCCAGCAGCGCCGTGGGTGTCACCGGGGAGCTGTTTTTT	CASSAVGVTGELFF
TRBD1	TRBV13	NA	TRBJ2-7	TGTGCCAGCAGCTCCCGGGACAGGGGAACCTACGAGCAGTACTTC	CASSSRDRGTYEQYF
NA	TRBV19	NA	TRBJ2-1	TGTGCCAGTAGTAAGAGGTCTAGACAGAACAATGAGCAGTTCTTC	CASSKRSRQNNEQFF
TRBD2	TRBV2	many	TRBJ2-3	TGTGCCAGCAAGCGGGAGGCGGATACGCAGTATTTT	CASKREADTQYF
NA	TRBV10-3	many	TRBJ1-6	TGTGCCATCAGGCGGGATTCCTATAATTCACCCCTCCACTTT	CAIRRDSYNSPLHF
NA	TRBV7-9	few	TRBJ1-5	TGTGCCAGCAGCCCCTCAACCCGGGGATCGAATCAGCCCCAGCATTTT	CASSPSTRGSNQPQHF
NA	TRBV20-1	few	TRBJ2-1	TGCAGTGCTAGGGATCCGATGGCGGCCGGGGGGCAGTTCTTC	CSARDPMAAGGQFF
NA	TRBV24-1	few	TRBJ2-7	TGTGCCACCAGTGCCGGACCTTCCCTGGCCGAGCAGTACTTC	CATSAGPSLAEQYF
TRBD1	TRBV12-3/TRBV12-4	NA	TRBJ1-3	TGTGCCAGCAGTCTCAGGACAGGCTTAATAAACACCATATATTTT	CASSLRTGLINTIYF
NA	TRBV13	NA	TRBJ2-7	TGTGCCAGCAGCCATTACAGGTCCTACGAGCAGTACTTC	CASSHYRSYEQYF
NA	TRBV5-1	few	TRBJ2-3	TGCGCCAGCAGCACCGCAGGGCAAAGCTTCACAGATACGCAGTATTTT	CASSTAGQSFTDTQYF
NA	TRBV6-1	NA	TRBJ2-5	TGTGCCAGCAGTTCCTCGAGGGCCCAAGAGACCCAGTACTTC	CASSSSRAQETQYF
NA	TRBV29-1	NA	TRBJ1-1	TGCAGCGTTGAAGATCCTAGAGCCCTGGGCACTGAAGCTTTCTTT	CSVEDPRALGTEAFF
NA	TRBV7-8	NA	TRBJ2-1	TGTGCCAGCAGCTTAATGGGTACGTCCTACAATGAGCAGTTCTTC	CASSLMGTSYNEQFF
NA	TRBV6-4	NA	TRBJ2-2	TGTGCCAGCAGGGCAGGGGTCACCGGGGAGCTGTTTTTT	CASRAGVTGELFF
TRBD1	TRBV6-5	NA	TRBJ1-4	TGTGCCAGCAGCCCGGGACAGGGGTACGAAAAACTGTTTTTT	CASSPGQGYEKLFF
TRBD2	TRBV7-9	few	TRBJ2-1	TGTGCCAGCAGCGTAAGGACTAGCGGGAGTATGTCCTACAATGAGCAGTTCTTC	CASSVRTSGSMSYNEQFF
TRBD1	TRBV29-1	few	TRBJ1-2	TGCAGCGGGTATCAGGGGGCCTATGGCTACACCTTC	CSGYQGAYGYTF
TRBD1	TRBV2	NA	TRBJ1-2	TGTGCCAGCAGTGAGGAGGGACAGCTTTATGGCTACACCTTC	CASSEEGQLYGYTF
TRBD2	TRBV12-3/TRBV12-4	many	TRBJ2-7	TGTGCCAGCAGACTAGCGGGAGGTTACGAGCAGTACTTC	CASRLAGGYEQYF
NA	TRBV7-9	NA	TRBJ1-1	TGTGCCAGCAGCTTAGCCCACAGGACCGCTGAAGCTTTCTTT	CASSLAHRTAEAFF
TRBD1	TRBV4-1	NA	TRBJ1-5	TGCGCCAGCAGCCCTGGACAGGCTTTTAATCAGCCCCAGCATTTT	CASSPGQAFNQPQHF
TRBD2	TRBV6-2/TRBV6-3	NA	TRBJ2-1	TGTGCCAGCAGTTTGGGACTATATTACAATGAGCAGTTCTTC	CASSLGLYYNEQFF
NA	TRBV3-1	NA	TRBJ2-1	TGTGCCAGCAGCCAAGTAGGGACGCGGTACAATGAGCAGTTCTTC	CASSQVGTRYNEQFF
NA	TRBV2	few	TRBJ1-6	TGTGCCAGCAAGAGGGACGAACCCCCTCTCTATAATTCACCCCTCCACTTT	CASKRDEPPLYNSPLHF
NA	TRBV7-2	many	TRBJ2-3	TGTGCCAGCAGCTTACACACTAGCACAGATACGCAGTATTTT	CASSLHTSTDTQYF
NA	TRBV5-1	few	TRBJ2-1	TGCGCCAGCAGCGGTGGGGTTTATGCTGAGCAGTTCTTC	CASSGGVYAEQFF
NA	TRBV7-6	NA	TRBJ2-3	TGTGCCAGCAGCGCAAGCGGGCTAGAGACAGATACGCAGTATTTT	CASSASGLETDTQYF
NA	TRBV6-1	once	TRBJ1-2	TGTGCCAGCAGTGAATCTCTGGGGTCCGGCTACACCTTC	CASSESLGSGYTF
NA	TRBV19	few	TRBJ2-6	TGTGCCAGTAGTATAGCAGGTACTGGGGCCAACGTCCTGACTTTC	CASSIAGTGANVLTF
NA	TRBV7-9	NA	TRBJ2-7	TGTGCCAGCAGCCCACCACGGCGCGAGCAGTACTTC	CASSPPRREQYF
NA	TRBV5-1	few	TRBJ2-7	TGCGCCAGCAGCTTGGATCGCAGGGTTGAGTACTACGAGCAGTACTTC	CASSLDRRVEYYEQYF
TRBD1	TRBV20-1	once	TRBJ1-2	TGCAGTGCTTTAGGACAGGGGAAGTTAGACTACACCTTC	CSALGQGKLDYTF
NA	TRBV29-1	NA	TRBJ1-2	TGCAGCGTTGACGTTCAGGCATTCCCTAACTATGGCTACACCTTC	CSVDVQAFPNYGYTF
TRBD1	TRBV5-1	NA	TRBJ2-2	TGCGCCAGCAGCTCAGTACTCCAGGACAGGGCCACCGGGGAGCTGTTTTTT	CASSSVLQDRATGELFF
NA	TRBV11-2	NA	TRBJ2-3	TGTGCCAGCAGAATTCCTGGGGTCGGGAGACCGCGAGATACGCAGTATTTT	CASRIPGVGRPRDTQYF
NA	TRBV4-3	few	TRBJ2-5	TGCGCCAGCAGGGGGGACGGAGAAGAGACCCAGTACTTC	CASRGDGEETQYF
TRBD2	TRBV9	NA	TRBJ2-3	TGTGCCAGCAGCGTTACTAGCGGGACTAGCACAGATACGCAGTATTTT	CASSVTSGTSTDTQYF
NA	TRBV7-9	few	TRBJ1-1	TGTGCCAGCGTACCGGCAGGACCAATTTTGAACACTGAAGCTTTCTTT	CASVPAGPILNTEAFF
NA	TRBV14	NA	TRBJ2-5	TGTGCCAGCAGCCAAGGAGGGGGGGCGCGGGAGACCCAGTACTTC	CASSQGGGARETQYF
NA	TRBV7-2	NA	TRBJ2-1	TGTGCCAGCAGCTTAGGCTACCAGGGCGGCTACAATGAGCAGTTCTTC	CASSLGYQGGYNEQFF
NA	TRBV3-1	NA	TRBJ2-7	TGTGCCAGCAGCCAAGTTTCGGTGGCCTCCGAGCAGTACTTC	CASSQVSVASEQYF
TRBD2	TRBV12-3/TRBV12-4	few	TRBJ2-7	TGTGCCAGCAGTTGGGCCCGCGGGAGATCCTACGAGCAGTACTTC	CASSWARGRSYEQYF
TRBD2	TRBV6-6	NA	TRBJ2-7	TGTGCCACGATTAGCGGGAGCCGTATGGGGATGAACGAGCAGTACTTC	CATISGSRMGMNEQYF
NA	TRBV19	NA	TRBJ2-7	TGTGCCAGTAGTATCCGGACTGGCTACGAGCAGTACTTC	CASSIRTGYEQYF
TRBD1	TRBV20-1	NA	TRBJ2-5	TGCAGTGCTACCAGACAGGGGAGACAAGAGACCCAGTACTTC	CSATRQGRQETQYF
NA	TRBV6-5	once	TRBJ2-1	TGTGCCAGCAGAATAGCGGGACAGACCTACAATGAGCAGTTCTTC	CASRIAGQTYNEQFF
NA	TRBV4-1	NA	TRBJ2-7	TGCGCCAGCAGCCAAGATGGCCCTAGGGAGCAGTACTTC	CASSQDGPREQYF
TRBD2	TRBV12-3/TRBV12-4	few	TRBJ2-5	TGTGCCAGCAGTTTTAGCGGGAGGGCTTCGGGAGAGACCCAGTACTTC	CASSFSGRASGETQYF